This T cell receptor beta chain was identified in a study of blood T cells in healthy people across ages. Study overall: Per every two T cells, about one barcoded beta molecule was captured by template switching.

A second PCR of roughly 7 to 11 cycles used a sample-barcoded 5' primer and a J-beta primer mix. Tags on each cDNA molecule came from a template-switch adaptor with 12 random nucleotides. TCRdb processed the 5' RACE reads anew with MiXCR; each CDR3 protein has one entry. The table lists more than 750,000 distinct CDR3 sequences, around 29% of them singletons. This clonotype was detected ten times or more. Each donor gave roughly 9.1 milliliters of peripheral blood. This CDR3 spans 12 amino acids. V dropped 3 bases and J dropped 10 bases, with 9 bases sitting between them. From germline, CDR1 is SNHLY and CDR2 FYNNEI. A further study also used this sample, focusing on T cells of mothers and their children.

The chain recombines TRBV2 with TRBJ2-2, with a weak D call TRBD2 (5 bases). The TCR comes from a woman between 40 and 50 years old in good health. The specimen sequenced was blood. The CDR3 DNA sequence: TGTGCCAGCAGTGAGAGGGCGGTGGAGCTGTTTTTT. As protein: CASSERAVELFF.